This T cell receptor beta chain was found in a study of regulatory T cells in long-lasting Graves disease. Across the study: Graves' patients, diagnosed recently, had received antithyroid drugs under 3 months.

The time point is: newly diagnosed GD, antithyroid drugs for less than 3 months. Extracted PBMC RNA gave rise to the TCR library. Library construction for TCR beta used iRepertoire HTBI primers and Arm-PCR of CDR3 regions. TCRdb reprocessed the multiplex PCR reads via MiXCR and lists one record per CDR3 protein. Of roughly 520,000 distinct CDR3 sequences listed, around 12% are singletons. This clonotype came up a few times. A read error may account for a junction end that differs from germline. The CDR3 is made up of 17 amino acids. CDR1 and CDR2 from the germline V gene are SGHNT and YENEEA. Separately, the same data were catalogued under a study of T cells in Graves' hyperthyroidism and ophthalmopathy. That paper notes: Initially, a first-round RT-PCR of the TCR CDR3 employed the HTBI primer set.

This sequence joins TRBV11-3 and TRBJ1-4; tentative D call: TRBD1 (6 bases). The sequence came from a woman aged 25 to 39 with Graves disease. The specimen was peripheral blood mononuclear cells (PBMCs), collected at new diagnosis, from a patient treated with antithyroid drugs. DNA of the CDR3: TGTGCCAGCAGTTTAGGTGGGGGCTGGATGGTCGTAGAAAAACTGTATTTT. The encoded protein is CASSLGGGWMVVEKLYF.